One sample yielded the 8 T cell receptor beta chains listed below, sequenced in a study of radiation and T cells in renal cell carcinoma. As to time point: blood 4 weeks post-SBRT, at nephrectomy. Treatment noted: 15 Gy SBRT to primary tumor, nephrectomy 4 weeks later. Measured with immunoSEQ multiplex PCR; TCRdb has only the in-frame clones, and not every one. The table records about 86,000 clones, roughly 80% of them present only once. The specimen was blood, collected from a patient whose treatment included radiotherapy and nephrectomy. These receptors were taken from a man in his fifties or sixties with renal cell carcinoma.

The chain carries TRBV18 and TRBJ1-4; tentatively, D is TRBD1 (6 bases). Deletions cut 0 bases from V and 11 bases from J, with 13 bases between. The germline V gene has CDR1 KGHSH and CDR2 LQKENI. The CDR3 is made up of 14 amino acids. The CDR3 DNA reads TGTGCCAGCTCACCACCGGGGGGGCTTTTGAAACTGTTTTTT. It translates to CASSPPGGLLKLFF.

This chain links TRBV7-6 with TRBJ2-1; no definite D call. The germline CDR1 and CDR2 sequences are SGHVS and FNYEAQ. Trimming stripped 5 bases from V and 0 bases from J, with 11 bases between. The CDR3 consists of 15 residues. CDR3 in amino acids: CASSLDGSSYNEQFF. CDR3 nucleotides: TGTGCCAGCAGCCTTGACGGAAGCTCCTACAATGAGCAGTTCTTC.

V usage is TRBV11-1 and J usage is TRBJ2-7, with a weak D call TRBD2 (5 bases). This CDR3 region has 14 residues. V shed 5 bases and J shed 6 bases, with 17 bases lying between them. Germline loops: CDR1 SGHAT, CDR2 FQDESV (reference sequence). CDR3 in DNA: TGTGCCAGCAGCCCATTGGAGCTAGCAAGCGAGCAGTACTTC. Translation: CASSPLELASEQYF.

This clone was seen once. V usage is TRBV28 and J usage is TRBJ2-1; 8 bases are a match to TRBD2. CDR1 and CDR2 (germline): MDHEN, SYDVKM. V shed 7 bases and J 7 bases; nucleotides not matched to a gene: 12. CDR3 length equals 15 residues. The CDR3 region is CASTSGAGGINEQFF. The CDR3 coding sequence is TGTGCCAGCACCTCGGGTGCGGGGGGAATAAATGAGCAGTTCTTC.

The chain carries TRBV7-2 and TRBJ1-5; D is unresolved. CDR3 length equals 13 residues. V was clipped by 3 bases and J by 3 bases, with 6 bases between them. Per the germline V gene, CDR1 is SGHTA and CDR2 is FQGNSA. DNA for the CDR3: TGTGCCAGCAGCTTTAGTAACAATCAGCCCCAGCATTTT. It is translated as CASSFSNNQPQHF.

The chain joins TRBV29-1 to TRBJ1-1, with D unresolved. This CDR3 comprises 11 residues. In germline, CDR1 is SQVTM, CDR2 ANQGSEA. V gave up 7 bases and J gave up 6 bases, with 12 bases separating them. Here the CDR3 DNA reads TGCAGCGCCCACGAGGTATCTGAAGCTTTCTTT. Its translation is CSAHEVSEAFF.

The CDR3 protein is CASRPVAGSLEQETQYF. CDR3 sequence (DNA): TGCGCCAGCCGCCCGGTTGCGGGTTCCCTCGAGCAAGAGACCCAGTACTTC. The rearrangement joins TRBV5-1 to TRBJ2-5; perhaps TRBD2 as D (5 bases). This CDR3 region has 17 residues. V gave up 7 bases and J gave up 2 bases, with 24 bases separating them. Germline assignment: CDR1 SGHRS and CDR2 YFSETQ.

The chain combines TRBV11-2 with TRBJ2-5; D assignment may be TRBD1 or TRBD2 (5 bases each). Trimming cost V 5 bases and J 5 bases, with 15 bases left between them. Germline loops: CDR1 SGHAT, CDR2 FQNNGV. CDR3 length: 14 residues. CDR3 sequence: CASSPYGGQETQYF. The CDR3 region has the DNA TGTGCCAGCAGCCCATATGGGGGTCAGGAGACCCAGTACTTC.